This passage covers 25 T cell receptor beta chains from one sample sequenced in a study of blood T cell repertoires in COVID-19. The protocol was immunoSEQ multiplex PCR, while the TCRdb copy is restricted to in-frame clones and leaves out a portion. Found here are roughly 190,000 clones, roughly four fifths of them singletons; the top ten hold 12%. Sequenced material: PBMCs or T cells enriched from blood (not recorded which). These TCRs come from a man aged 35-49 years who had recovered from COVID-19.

The CDR3 DNA follows: TGTGCCAGCAGTTTAGGGACAGGGTACACTGAAGCTTTCTTT. The encoded protein is CASSLGTGYTEAFF. This rearrangement joins TRBV28 to TRBJ1-1; 9 nucleotides line up with TRBD1. V lost 2 bases and J lost 3; bases outside the gene matches: 1. CDR1 is MDHEN and CDR2 is SYDVKM in the germline V gene. This CDR3 is built from 14 residues. The full variable domain, with the rest looked up from reference TRBV28 and TRBJ1-1, is DVKVTQSSRYLVKRTGEKVFLECVQDMDHENMFWYRQDPGLGLRLIYFSYDVKMKEKGDIPEGYSVSREKKERFSLILESASTNQTSMYLCASSLGTGYTEAFFGQGTRLTVV.

The CDR3 loop reads CASSVGGQGNEKLFF. CDR3 nucleotides: TGTGCCAGCAGCGTAGGGGGCCAGGGGAATGAAAAACTGTTTTTT. V usage is TRBV9 and J usage is TRBJ1-4; D perhaps matches TRBD1 (6 bases). From germline, CDR1 is SGDLS and CDR2 YYNGEE. Trimming removed 0 bases from V and 5 bases from J, with 11 bases in between. This CDR3 contains 15 residues.

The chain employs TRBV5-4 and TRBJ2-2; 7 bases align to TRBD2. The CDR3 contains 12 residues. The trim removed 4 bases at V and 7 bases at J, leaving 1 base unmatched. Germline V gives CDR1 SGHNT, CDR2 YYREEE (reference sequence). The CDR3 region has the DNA TGTGCCAGCAGCGGGGAGGGCGGGGAGCTGTTTTTT. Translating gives CASSGEGGELFF.

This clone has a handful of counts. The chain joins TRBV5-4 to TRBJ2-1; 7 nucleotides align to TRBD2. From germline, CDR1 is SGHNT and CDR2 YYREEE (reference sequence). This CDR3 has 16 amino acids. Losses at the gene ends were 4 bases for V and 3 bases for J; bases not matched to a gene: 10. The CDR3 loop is CASSILTSDLYNEQFF. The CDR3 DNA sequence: TGTGCCAGCAGCATCCTCACTAGCGATCTCTACAATGAGCAGTTCTTC.

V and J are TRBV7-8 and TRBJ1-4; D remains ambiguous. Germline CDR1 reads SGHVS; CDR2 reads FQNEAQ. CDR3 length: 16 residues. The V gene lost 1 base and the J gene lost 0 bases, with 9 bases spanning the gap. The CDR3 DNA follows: TGTGCCAGCAGCTTAGGAGCGGGCGCAACTAATGAAAAACTGTTTTTT. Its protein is CASSLGAGATNEKLFF. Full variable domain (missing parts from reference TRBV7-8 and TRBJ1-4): GAGVSQSPRYKVAKRGQDVALRCDPISGHVSLFWYQQALGQGPEFLTYFQNEAQLDKSGLPSDRFFAERPEGSVSTLKIQRTQQEDSAVYLCASSLGAGATNEKLFFGSGTQLSVL.

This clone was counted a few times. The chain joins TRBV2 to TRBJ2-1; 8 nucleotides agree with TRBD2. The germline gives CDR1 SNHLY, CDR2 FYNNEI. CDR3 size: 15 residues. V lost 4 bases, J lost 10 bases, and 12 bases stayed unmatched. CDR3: CASSAVALAAKEQFF. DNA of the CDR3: TGTGCCAGCAGTGCTGTCGCACTAGCGGCCAAGGAGCAGTTCTTC.

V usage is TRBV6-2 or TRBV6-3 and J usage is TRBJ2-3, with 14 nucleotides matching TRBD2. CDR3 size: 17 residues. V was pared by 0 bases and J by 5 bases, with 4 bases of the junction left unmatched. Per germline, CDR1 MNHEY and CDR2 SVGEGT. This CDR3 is CASSYSGLAGVLDTQYF. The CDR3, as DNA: TGTGCCAGCAGTTACTCGGGACTAGCGGGAGTTCTAGATACGCAGTATTTT.

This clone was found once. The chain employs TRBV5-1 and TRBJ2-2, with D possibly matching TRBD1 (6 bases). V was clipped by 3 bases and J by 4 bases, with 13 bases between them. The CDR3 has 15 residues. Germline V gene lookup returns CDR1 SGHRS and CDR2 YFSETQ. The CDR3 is CASSSTGYGTGELFF. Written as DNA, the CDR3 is TGCGCCAGCAGCTCAACAGGGTACGGCACCGGGGAGCTGTTTTTT.

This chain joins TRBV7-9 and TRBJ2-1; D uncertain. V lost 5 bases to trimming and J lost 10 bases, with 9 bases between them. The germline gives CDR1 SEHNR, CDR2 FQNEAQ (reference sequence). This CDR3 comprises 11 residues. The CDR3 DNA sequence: TGTGCCAGCAGCCCCCCACAGGAGCAGTTCTTC. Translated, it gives CASSPPQEQFF.

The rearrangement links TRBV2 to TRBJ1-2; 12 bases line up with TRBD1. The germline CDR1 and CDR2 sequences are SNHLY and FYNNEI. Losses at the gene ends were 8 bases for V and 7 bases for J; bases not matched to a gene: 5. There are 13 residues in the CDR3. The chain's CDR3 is CASGDRGRGGYTF. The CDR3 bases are TGTGCCAGCGGGGACAGGGGGCGGGGTGGCTACACCTTC.

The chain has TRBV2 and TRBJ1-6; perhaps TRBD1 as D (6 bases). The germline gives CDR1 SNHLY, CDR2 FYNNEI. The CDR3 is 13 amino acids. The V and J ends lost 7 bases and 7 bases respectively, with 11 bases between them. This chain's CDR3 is CASTGTLNSPLHF. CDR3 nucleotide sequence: TGTGCCAGCACCGGGACATTGAATTCACCCCTCCACTTT.

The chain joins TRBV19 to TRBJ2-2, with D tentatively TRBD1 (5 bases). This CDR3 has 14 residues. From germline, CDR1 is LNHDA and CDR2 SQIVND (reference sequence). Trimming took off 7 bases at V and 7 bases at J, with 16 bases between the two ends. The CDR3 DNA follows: TGTGCCAGTAAGGGGCTGGGATTTGGCGGGGAGCTGTTTTTT. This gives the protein CASKGLGFGGELFF.

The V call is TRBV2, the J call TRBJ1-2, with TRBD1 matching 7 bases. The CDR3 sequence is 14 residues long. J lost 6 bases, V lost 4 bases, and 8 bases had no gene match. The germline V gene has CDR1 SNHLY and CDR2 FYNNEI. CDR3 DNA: TGTGCCAGCAGTGCCGGTCAGGGGGTCGATGGCTACACCTTC. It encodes CASSAGQGVDGYTF.

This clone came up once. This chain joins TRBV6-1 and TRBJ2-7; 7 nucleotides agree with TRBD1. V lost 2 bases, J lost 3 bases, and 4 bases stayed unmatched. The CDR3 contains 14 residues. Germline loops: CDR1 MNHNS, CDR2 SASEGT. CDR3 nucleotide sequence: TGTGCCAGCAGTGAATTACAGGGGTTCTACGAGCAGTACGTC. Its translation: CASSELQGFYEQYV.

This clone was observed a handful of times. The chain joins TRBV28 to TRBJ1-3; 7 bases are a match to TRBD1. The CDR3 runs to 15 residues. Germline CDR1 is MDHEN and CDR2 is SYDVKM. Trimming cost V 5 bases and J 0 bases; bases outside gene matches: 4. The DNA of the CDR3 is TGTGCCAGCAGTGAGGACAGGACCTCTGGAAACACCATATATTTT. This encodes CASSEDRTSGNTIYF.

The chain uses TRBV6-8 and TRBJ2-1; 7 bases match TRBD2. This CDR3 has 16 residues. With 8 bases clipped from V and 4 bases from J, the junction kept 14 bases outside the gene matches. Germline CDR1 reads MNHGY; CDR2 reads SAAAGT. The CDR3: CASFPPGLAVYNEQFF. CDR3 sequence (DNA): TGTGCCAGCTTCCCACCGGGGCTAGCGGTTTACAATGAGCAGTTCTTC.

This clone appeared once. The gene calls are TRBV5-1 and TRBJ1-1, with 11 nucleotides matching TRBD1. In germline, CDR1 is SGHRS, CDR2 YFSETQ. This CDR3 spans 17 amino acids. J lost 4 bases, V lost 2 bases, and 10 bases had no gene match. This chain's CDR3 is CASSFSGQGVSSTEAFF. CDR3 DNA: TGCGCCAGCAGCTTTTCGGGACAGGGGGTGTCGAGCACTGAAGCTTTCTTT.

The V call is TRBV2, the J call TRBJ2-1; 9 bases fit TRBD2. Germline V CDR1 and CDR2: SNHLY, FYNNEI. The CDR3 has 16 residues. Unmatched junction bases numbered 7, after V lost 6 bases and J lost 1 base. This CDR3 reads CASRGLAGGSYNEQFF. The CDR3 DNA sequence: TGTGCCAGCAGAGGACTGGCGGGAGGGTCCTACAATGAGCAGTTCTTC.

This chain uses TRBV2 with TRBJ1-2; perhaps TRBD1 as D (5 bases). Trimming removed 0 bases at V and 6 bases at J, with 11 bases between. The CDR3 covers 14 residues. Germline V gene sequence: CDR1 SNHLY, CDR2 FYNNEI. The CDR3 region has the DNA TGTGCCAGCAGTGAAGCGGGGCCAGCGAATGGCTACACCTTC. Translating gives CASSEAGPANGYTF.

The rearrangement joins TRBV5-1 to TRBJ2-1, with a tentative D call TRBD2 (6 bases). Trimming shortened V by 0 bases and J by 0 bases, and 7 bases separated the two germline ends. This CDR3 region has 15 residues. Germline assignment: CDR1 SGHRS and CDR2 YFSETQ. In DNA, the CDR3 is TGCGCCAGCAGCTTGGTCGGGAGCTCCTACAATGAGCAGTTCTTC. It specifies CASSLVGSSYNEQFF. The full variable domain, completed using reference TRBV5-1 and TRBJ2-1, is KAGVTQTPRYLIKTRGQQVTLSCSPISGHRSVSWYQQTPGQGLQFLFEYFSETQRNKGNFPGRFSGRQFSNSRSEMNVSTLELGDSALYLCASSLVGSSYNEQFFGPGTRLTVL.

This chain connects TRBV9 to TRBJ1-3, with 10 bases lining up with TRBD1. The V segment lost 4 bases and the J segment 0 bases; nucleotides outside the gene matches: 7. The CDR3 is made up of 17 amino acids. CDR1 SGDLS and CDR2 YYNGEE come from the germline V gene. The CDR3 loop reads CASSSRTGGNSGNTIYF. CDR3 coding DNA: TGTGCCAGCAGCTCCAGGACAGGGGGTAACTCTGGAAACACCATATATTTT.

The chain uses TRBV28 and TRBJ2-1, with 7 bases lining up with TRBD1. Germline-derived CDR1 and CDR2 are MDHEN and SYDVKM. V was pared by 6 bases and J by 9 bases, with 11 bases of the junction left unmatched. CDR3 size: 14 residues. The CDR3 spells CASSPTDRWGEQFF. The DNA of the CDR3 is TGTGCCAGCAGCCCCACGGACAGGTGGGGTGAGCAGTTCTTC. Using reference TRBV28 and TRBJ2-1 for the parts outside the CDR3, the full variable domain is DVKVTQSSRYLVKRTGEKVFLECVQDMDHENMFWYRQDPGLGLRLIYFSYDVKMKEKGDIPEGYSVSREKKERFSLILESASTNQTSMYLCASSPTDRWGEQFFGPGTRLTVL.

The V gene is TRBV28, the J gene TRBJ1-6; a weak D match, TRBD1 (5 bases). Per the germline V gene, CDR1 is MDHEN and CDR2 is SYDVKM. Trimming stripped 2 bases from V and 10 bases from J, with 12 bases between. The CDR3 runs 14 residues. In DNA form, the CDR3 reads TGTGCCAGCAGTTTAGTAGGGGTTGGATCACCCCTCCACTTT. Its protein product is CASSLVGVGSPLHF.

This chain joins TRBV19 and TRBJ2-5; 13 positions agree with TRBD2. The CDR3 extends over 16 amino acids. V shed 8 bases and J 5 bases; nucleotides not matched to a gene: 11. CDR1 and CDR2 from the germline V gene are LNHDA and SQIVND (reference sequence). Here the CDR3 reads CASGLAGAGGLETQYF. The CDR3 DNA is TGTGCCAGTGGACTAGCGGGAGCGGGTGGGTTGGAGACCCAGTACTTC.

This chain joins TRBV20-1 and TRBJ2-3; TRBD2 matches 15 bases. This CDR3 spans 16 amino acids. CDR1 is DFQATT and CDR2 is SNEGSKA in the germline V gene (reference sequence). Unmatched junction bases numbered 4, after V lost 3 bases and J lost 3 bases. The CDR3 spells CSASRTSGRGTDTQYF. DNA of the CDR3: TGCAGTGCTAGTCGGACTAGCGGGAGGGGGACAGATACGCAGTATTTT.